This TCR beta chain was profiled in a study of blood T cell repertoires in COVID-19. Clones were sequenced by immunoSEQ multiplex PCR, and TCRdb holds only the in-frame ones, with some missing. This table has under 100,000 clones, 65% to 85% appearing once. Germline V lookup: CDR1 MNHEY, CDR2 SVGAGI. The CDR3 has 14 residues. Trimming cost V 5 bases and J 6 bases, with 14 bases left between them. The source material was peripheral blood. The genes are TRBV6-5 and TRBJ2-1; perhaps TRBD1 as D (6 bases). This receptor was obtained from a man older than 75 with active or convalescent COVID-19. In nucleotides, the CDR3 is TGTGCCAGCAGTCGCCGGGACACGTCCAATGAGCAGTTCTTC. This translates into CASSRRDTSNEQFF.